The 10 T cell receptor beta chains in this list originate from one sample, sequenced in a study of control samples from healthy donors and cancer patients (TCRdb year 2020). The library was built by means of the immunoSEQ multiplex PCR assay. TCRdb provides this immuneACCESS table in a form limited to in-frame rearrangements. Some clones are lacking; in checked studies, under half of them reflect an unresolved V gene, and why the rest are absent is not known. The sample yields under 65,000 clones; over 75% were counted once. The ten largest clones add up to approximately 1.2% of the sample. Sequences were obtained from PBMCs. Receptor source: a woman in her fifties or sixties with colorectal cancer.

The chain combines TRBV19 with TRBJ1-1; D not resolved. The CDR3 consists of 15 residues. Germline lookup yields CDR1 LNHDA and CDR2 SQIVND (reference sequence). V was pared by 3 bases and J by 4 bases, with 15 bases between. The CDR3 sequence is CASSIESDLATEAFF. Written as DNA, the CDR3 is TGTGCCAGTAGTATCGAGTCAGACCTTGCCACTGAAGCTTTCTTT.

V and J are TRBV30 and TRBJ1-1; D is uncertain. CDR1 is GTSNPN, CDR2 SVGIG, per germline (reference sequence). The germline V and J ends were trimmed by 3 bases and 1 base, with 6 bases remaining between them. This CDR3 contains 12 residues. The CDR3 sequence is CAWREGNTEAFF. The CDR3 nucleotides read TGTGCCTGGAGGGAAGGGAACACTGAAGCTTTCTTT.

The CDR3 is CASSRLPQQNTEAFF. Written as DNA, the CDR3 is TGTGCCAGCAGCAGACTCCCTCAACAAAACACTGAAGCTTTCTTT. The V and J genes are TRBV7-8 and TRBJ1-1; D remains ambiguous. V was shortened by 5 bases and J by 2 bases, with 15 bases between the two germline ends. The CDR3 runs to 15 residues. Germline CDR1 reads SGHVS; CDR2 reads FQNEAQ.

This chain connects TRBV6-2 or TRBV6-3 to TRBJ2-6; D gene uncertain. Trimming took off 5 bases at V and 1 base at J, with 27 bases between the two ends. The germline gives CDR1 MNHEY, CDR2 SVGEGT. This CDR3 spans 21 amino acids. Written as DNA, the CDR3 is TGTGCCAGCAGTCCCGAGTTTCGACACCTAATTCCCAGGTCTGGGGCCAACGTCCTGACTTTC. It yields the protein CASSPEFRHLIPRSGANVLTF.

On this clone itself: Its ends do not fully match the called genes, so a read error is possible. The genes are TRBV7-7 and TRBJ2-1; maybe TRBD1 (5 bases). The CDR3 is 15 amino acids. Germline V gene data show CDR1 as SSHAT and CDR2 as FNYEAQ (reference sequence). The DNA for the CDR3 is TGTGCTAGCAGCCCTGGGGCCGGACCCACCATTAAGCAGTTCTTC. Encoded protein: CASSPGAGPTIKQFF.

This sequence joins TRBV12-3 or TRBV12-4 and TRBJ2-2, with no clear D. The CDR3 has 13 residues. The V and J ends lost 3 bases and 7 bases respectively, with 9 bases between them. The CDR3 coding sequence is TGTGCCAGCAGTTTTAGAGCCGTCGGGGAGCTGTTTTTT. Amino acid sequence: CASSFRAVGELFF.

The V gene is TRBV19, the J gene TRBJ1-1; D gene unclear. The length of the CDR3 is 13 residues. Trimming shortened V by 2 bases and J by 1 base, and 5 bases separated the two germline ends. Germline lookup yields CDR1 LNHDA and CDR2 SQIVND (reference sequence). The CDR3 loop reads CASSISENTEAFF. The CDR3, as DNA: TGTGCCAGTAGTATATCAGAGAACACTGAAGCTTTCTTT.

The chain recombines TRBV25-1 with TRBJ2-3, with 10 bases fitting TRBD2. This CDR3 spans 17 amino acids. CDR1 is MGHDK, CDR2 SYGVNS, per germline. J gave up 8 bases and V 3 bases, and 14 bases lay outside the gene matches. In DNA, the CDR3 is TGTGCCAGCAGTGACCTGGGGCTAGCGGGAGTTGGTGGTACGCAGTATTTT. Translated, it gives CASSDLGLAGVGGTQYF.

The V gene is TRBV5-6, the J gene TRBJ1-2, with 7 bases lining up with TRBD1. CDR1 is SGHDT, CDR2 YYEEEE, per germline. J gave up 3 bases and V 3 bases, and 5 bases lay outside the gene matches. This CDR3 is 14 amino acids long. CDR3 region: CASSSRDRYYGYTF. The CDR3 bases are TGTGCCAGCAGCTCCCGGGACAGATACTATGGCTACACCTTC.

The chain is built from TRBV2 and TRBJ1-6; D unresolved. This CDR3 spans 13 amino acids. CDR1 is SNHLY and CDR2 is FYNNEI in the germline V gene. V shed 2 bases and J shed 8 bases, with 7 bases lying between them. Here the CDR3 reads CASSETVDSPLHF. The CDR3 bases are TGTGCCAGCAGTGAAACCGTTGATTCACCCCTCCACTTT.